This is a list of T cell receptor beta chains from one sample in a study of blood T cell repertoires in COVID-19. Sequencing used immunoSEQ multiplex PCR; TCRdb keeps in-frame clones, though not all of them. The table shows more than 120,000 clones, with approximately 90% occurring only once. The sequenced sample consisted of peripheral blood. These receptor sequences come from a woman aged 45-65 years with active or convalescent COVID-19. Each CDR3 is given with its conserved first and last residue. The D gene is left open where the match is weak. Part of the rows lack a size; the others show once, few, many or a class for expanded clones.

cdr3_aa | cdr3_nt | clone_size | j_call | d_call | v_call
CASSETSGRSLDEQFF | TGTGCCAGCAGTGAGACTAGCGGGAGGTCGTTGGATGAGCAGTTCTTC | NA | TRBJ2-1 | TRBD2 | TRBV28
CASSPFTSGRAGDTQYF | TGCGCCAGCAGCCCGTTTACTAGCGGGAGGGCTGGAGATACGCAGTATTTT | NA | TRBJ2-3 | TRBD2 | TRBV5-1
CASSFRTGGGNEQFF | TGTGCCAGCAGCTTCAGGACAGGGGGCGGCAATGAGCAGTTCTTC | NA | TRBJ2-1 | TRBD1 | TRBV7-2
CASTPGQGAYGYTF | TGTGCCAGTACCCCGGGACAGGGGGCCTATGGCTACACCTTC | NA | TRBJ1-2 | TRBD1 | TRBV19
CSVGRQGFYEQYF | TGCAGCGTTGGCAGACAGGGGTTCTACGAGCAGTACTTC | NA | TRBJ2-7 | TRBD1 | TRBV29-1
CASSDDRAGGYTF | TGCGCCAGCAGCGACGACAGGGCGGGAGGCTACACCTTC | NA | TRBJ1-2 | TRBD1 | TRBV5-1
CASGLNTEAFF | TGTGCTAGTGGTCTAAACACTGAAGCTTTCTTT | NA | TRBJ1-1 | NA | TRBV12-5
CASSPWSDTGELFF | TGTGCCAGCTCACCCTGGAGTGACACCGGGGAGCTGTTTTTT | NA | TRBJ2-2 | NA | TRBV18
CASSEVAGAPDTQYF | TGTGCCAGCAGTGAGGTAGCGGGAGCCCCAGATACGCAGTATTTT | few | TRBJ2-3 | TRBD2 | TRBV6-1
CASSPSAYEQYF | TGTGCCAGCAGCCCAAGCGCCTACGAGCAGTACTTC | NA | TRBJ2-7 | NA | TRBV7-8
CASSQNRIANEKLFF | TGTGCCAGCAGCCAAAACAGGATCGCTAATGAAAAACTGTTTTTT | NA | TRBJ1-4 | NA | TRBV2
CASSYWGDSSSYEQYF | TGTGCCAGCAGTTACTGGGGGGATAGTAGTTCCTACGAGCAGTACTTC | NA | TRBJ2-7 | NA | TRBV6-5
CASRGPTGTGLVQPQHF | TGTGCCAGCAGGGGGCCTACCGGGACAGGGCTTGTTCAGCCCCAGCATTTT | NA | TRBJ1-5 | TRBD1 | TRBV28
CASSRPHGTGDTGELFF | TGTGCCAGCAGCCGGCCGCACGGGACAGGGGACACCGGGGAGCTGTTTTTT | NA | TRBJ2-2 | TRBD1 | TRBV7-3
CASNSRTGGTSPLHF | TGTGCCAGCAACTCCCGGACAGGTGGAACTTCACCCCTCCACTTT | NA | TRBJ1-6 | TRBD1 | TRBV6-5
CAISESRATSTF | TGTGCCATCAGTGAGTCGAGGGCCACCTCCACCTTC | NA | TRBJ1-2 | NA | TRBV10-3
CASSQDHENTF | TGTGCCAGCAGCCAAGATCATGAGAACACCTTC | NA | TRBJ1-2 | NA | TRBV3-1/TRBV3-2
CASSQVTSGSTDTQYF | TGTGCCAGCAGCCAAGTGACTAGCGGGAGCACAGATACGCAGTATTTT | NA | TRBJ2-3 | TRBD2 | TRBV4-2
CSDVGQAGGYTF | TGCAGCGACGTAGGACAGGCGGGTGGCTACACCTTC | NA | TRBJ1-2 | TRBD1 | TRBV29-1
CASSLDRKGVRETQYF | TGTGCCAGCAGCTTAGACAGGAAGGGGGTGCGAGAGACCCAGTACTTC | NA | TRBJ2-5 | NA | TRBV7-6
CASSPPSGGAYEQYF | TGTGCCAGCTCACCACCTTCCGGGGGGGCCTACGAGCAGTACTTC | NA | TRBJ2-7 | TRBD2 | TRBV18
CAWSVSGYEQYF | TGTGCCTGGAGTGTGTCGGGCTACGAGCAGTACTTC | NA | TRBJ2-7 | NA | TRBV30
CASSLAGISYNEQFF | TGCGCCAGCAGCTTGGCGGGGATCTCCTACAATGAGCAGTTCTTC | NA | TRBJ2-1 | NA | TRBV5-1
CASSQWGLAGTNEKLFF | TGCGCCAGCAGCCAATGGGGATTGGCAGGGACTAATGAAAAACTGTTTTTT | NA | TRBJ1-4 | NA | TRBV4-3
CASSQTGAVYEQYF | TGTGCCAGCAGCCAGACAGGGGCAGTGTACGAGCAGTACTTC | NA | TRBJ2-7 | TRBD1 | TRBV7-2
CASRDRGGVNEQFF | TGCGCCAGCAGGGACAGGGGAGGGGTCAATGAGCAGTTCTTC | NA | TRBJ2-1 | TRBD1 | TRBV5-1
CASSPTGSFDTEAFF | TGTGCCAGCTCACCAACAGGGTCGTTTGACACTGAAGCTTTCTTT | few | TRBJ1-1 | NA | TRBV18
CASSPRGYSPLHF | TGTGCCAGCAGCCCCAGGGGTTATTCACCCCTCCACTTT | NA | TRBJ1-6 | NA | TRBV7-8
CASSQDNRGRGQYF | TGCGCCAGCAGCCAAGACAACAGGGGGCGGGGGCAGTACTTC | NA | TRBJ2-7 | TRBD1 | TRBV4-3
CASSQDYLNGELFF | TGCGCCAGCAGCCAGGACTACCTGAACGGGGAGCTGTTTTTT | NA | TRBJ2-2 | NA | TRBV4-3
CATKGGGTEAFF | TGTGCCACCAAGGGAGGAGGCACTGAAGCTTTCTTT | few | TRBJ1-1 | NA | TRBV30
CASRGWTSDTQYF | TGTGCCAGCAGGGGATGGACTTCAGATACGCAGTATTTT | NA | TRBJ2-3 | NA | TRBV12-3/TRBV12-4
CASSQDHLRDSGNTIYF | TGCGCCAGCAGCCAAGATCACCTCCGAGACTCTGGAAACACCATATATTTT | medium-sized | TRBJ1-3 | NA | TRBV4-3
CASGYGQSYNEQFF | TGTGCCAGCGGATATGGGCAGTCTTACAATGAGCAGTTCTTC | NA | TRBJ2-1 | NA | TRBV27
CASSRGPKETQYF | TGTGCCAGCTCGAGGGGGCCTAAAGAGACCCAGTACTTC | NA | TRBJ2-5 | TRBD1 | TRBV18
CAPPGWGQLTDTQYF | TGTGCTCCGCCAGGTTGGGGACAGCTCACAGATACGCAGTATTTT | NA | TRBJ2-3 | TRBD1 | TRBV19
CASSSRLSTDTQYF | TGTGCCAGCAGCTCCCGACTATCCACAGATACGCAGTATTTT | NA | TRBJ2-3 | NA | TRBV13
CASSLTGGHIQYF | TGTGCCAGCAGTTTAACAGGCGGTCACATTCAGTACTTC | NA | TRBJ2-4 | NA | TRBV6-5
CASSLEGQGLITEAFF | TGCGCCAGCAGCTTGGAGGGACAGGGGTTGATCACTGAAGCTTTCTTT | NA | TRBJ1-1 | TRBD1 | TRBV5-1
CASSQWGIPGGEQFF | TGTGCCAGCAGCCAATGGGGTATACCGGGGGGTGAGCAGTTCTTC | NA | TRBJ2-1 | TRBD2 | TRBV14